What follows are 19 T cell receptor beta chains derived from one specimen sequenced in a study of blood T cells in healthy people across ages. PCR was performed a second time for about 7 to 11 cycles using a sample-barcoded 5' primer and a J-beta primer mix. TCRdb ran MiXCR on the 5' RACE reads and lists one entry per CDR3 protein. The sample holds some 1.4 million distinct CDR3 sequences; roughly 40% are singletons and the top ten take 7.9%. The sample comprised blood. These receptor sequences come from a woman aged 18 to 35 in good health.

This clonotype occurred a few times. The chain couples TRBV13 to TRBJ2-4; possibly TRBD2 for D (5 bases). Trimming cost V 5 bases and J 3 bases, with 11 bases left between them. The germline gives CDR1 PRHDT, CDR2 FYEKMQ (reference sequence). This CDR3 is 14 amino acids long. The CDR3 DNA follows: TGTGCCAGCAGCCCCGGACTCCTCAAAAACATTCAGTACTTC. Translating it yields CASSPGLLKNIQYF.

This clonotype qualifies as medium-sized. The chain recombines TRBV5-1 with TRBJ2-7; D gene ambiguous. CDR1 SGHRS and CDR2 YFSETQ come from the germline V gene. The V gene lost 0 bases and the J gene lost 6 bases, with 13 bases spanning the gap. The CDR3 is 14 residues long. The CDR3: CASSLGLLGGEQYF. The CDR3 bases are TGCGCCAGCAGCTTGGGACTCCTAGGTGGCGAGCAGTACTTC.

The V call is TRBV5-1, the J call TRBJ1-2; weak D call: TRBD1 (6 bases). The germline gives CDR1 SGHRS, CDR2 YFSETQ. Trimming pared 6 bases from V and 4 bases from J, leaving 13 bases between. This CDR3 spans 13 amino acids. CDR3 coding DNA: TGCGCCAGCACGGAACAGGGCCCCTATGGCTACACCTTC. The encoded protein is CASTEQGPYGYTF.

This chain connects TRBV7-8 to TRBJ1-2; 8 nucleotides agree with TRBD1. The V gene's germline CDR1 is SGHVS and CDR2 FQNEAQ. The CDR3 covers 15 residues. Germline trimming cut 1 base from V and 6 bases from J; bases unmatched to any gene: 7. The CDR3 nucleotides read TGTGCCAGCAGCTTAGGTGTACAGGGGGGAAATGGCTACACCTTC. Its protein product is CASSLGVQGGNGYTF. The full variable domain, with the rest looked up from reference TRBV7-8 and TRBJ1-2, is GAGVSQSPRYKVAKRGQDVALRCDPISGHVSLFWYQQALGQGPEFLTYFQNEAQLDKSGLPSDRFFAERPEGSVSTLKIQRTQQEDSAVYLCASSLGVQGGNGYTFGSGTRLTVV.

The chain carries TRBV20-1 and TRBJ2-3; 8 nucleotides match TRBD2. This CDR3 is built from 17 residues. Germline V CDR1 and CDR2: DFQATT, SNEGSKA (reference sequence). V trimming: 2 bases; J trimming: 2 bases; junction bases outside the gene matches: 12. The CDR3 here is CSARLPGGGGLTDTQYF. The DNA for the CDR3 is TGCAGTGCTAGACTGCCGGGAGGGGGGGGTCTCACAGATACGCAGTATTTT.

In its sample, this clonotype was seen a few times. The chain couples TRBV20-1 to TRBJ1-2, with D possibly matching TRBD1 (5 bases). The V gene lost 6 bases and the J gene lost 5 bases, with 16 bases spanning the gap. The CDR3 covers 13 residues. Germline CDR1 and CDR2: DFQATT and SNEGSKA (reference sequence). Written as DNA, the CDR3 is TGCAGTGCGCAAACTGGGACCGATTATGGCTACACCTTC. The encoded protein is CSAQTGTDYGYTF.

The CDR3 DNA reads TGTGCCAGCAGCCCCTGGACTAGAACCAGCTCCTACAATGAGCAGTACTTC. Residues: CASSPWTRTSSYNEQYF. The rearrangement uses TRBV9 and TRBJ2-1; 7 bases align to TRBD2. The DNA end is more similar to TRBJ2-7, so the J call may be wrong. The germline V gene has CDR1 SGDLS and CDR2 YYNGEE. CDR3 length equals 17 residues.

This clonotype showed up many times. This CDR3 is CASSLGGTGYEQFF. The DNA of the CDR3 is TGTGCCAGCAGCTTAGGTGGGACAGGGTATGAGCAGTTCTTC. The chain is built from TRBV7-8 and TRBJ2-1, with 9 bases fitting TRBD1. The CDR3 consists of 14 residues. Germline V CDR1 and CDR2: SGHVS, FQNEAQ. The V segment lost 1 base and the J segment 8 bases; nucleotides outside the gene matches: 3.

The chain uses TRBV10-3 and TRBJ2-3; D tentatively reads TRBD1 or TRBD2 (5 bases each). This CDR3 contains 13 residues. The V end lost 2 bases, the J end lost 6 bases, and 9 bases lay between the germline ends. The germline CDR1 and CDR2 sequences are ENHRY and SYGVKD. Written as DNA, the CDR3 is TGTGCCATCAGTGAGAACGGGGCGGATACGCAGTATTTT. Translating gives CAISENGADTQYF.

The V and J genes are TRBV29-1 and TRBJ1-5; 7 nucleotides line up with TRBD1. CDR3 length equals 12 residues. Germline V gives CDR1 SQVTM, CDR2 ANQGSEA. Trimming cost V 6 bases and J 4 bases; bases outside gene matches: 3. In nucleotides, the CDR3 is TGCAGCGTCGCACAGGGGAATCAGCCCCAGCATTTT. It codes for CSVAQGNQPQHF.

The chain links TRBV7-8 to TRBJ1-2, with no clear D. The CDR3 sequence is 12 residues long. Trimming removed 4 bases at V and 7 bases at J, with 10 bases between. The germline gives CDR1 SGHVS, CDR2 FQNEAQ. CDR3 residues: CASSSGTFGYTF. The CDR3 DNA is TGTGCCAGCAGCTCAGGAACGTTTGGCTACACCTTC.

CDR3 DNA: TGTGCCAGCGAGACCGGGACAGCTAAGGGCTATGGCTACACCTTC. Translation gives CASETGTAKGYGYTF. The gene calls are TRBV6-1 and TRBJ1-2; 7 bases are shared with TRBD1. Trimming took 8 bases from V and 4 from J; bases not matched to a gene: 13. CDR1 is MNHNS and CDR2 is SASEGT in the germline V gene. The CDR3 length is 15 residues.

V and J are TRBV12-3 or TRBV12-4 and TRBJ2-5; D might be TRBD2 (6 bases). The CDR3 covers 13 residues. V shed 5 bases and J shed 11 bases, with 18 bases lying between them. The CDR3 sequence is CASSASSWGEQYF. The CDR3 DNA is TGTGCCAGCAGTGCCAGCAGTTGGGGGGAGCAGTACTTC.

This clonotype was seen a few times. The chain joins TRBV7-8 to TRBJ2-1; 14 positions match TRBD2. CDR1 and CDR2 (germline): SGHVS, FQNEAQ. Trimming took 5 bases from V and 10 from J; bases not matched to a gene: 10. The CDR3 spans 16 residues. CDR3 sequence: CASSGGLAGDSPEQFF. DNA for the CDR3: TGTGCCAGCAGCGGGGGACTAGCGGGGGACTCTCCGGAGCAGTTCTTC. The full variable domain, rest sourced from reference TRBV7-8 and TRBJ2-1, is GAGVSQSPRYKVAKRGQDVALRCDPISGHVSLFWYQQALGQGPEFLTYFQNEAQLDKSGLPSDRFFAERPEGSVSTLKIQRTQQEDSAVYLCASSGGLAGDSPEQFFGPGTRLTVL.

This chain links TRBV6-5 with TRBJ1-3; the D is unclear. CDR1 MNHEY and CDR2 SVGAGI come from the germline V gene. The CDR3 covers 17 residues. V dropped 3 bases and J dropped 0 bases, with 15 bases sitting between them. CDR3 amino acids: CASSYNHDSNSGNTIYF. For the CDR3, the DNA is TGTGCCAGCAGTTATAACCACGACTCAAACTCTGGAAACACCATATATTTT.

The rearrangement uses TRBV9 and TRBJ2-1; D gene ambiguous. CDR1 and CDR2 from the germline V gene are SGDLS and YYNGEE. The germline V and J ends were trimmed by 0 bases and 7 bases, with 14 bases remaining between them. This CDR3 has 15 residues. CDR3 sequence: CASSVARGVRNEQFF. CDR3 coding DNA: TGTGCCAGCAGCGTAGCTCGCGGAGTACGTAATGAGCAGTTCTTC.

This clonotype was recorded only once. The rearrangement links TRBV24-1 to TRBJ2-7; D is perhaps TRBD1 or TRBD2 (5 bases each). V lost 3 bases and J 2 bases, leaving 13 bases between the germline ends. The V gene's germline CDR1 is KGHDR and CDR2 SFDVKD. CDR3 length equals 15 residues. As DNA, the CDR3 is TGTGCCACCAGTGATCCTGGGACGGCTCCCTACGAGCAGTACTTC. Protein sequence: CATSDPGTAPYEQYF.

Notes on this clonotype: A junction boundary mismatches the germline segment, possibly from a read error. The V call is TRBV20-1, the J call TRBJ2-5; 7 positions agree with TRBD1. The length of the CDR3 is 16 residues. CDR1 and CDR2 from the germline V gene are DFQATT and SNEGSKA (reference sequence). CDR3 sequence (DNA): TGCAGTACTAGAGCGAGACCCCAGGGACAGCAAGAGACTCAGTACTTC. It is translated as CSTRARPQGQQETQYF.

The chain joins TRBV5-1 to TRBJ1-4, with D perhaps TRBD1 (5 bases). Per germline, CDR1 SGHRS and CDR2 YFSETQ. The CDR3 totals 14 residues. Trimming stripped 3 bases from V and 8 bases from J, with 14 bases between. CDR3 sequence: CASSYGGSSEKLFF. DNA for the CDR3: TGCGCCAGCAGCTATGGGGGTTCTAGCGAAAAACTGTTTTTT.